These 12 T cell receptor beta chains were all obtained from the same sample, sequenced in a study of T-cell memory formation after mild COVID-19 (dated by TCRdb to 2020 to 2023). Libraries were built with 5' RACE. Instrument on record: Illumina NovaSeq 6000. Clones were called with MiXCR by TCRdb after fastp trimmed the public reads at Q25, and only in-frame beta chains were retained. Entries that share a CDR3 protein sequence are merged under the most common genes and DNA. This sample gives just under 550,000 distinct CDR3 sequences in total; around 21% of them show up just once. Around an eighth of the sample is in the top ten clones. Sequencing used PBMCs or a T cell subset sorted from them (not recorded which). These receptors originate from an adult woman who had mild COVID-19 (a few samples of this study predate the infection). The sample titles of this study are shuffled in the database, so cell type and time point are left out; the donor was told from shared clones.

J is TRBJ2-5 and V is TRBV24-1; no definite D call. The length of the CDR3 is 13 residues. Per germline, CDR1 KGHDR and CDR2 SFDVKD. Between the trimmed V and J ends, which lost 2 bases and 3 bases, there was a span of 6 bases. CDR3 region: CATSDWVKETQYF. CDR3 DNA: TGTGCCACCAGTGATTGGGTGAAAGAGACCCAGTACTTC.

This clonotype is labeled medium-sized. This chain uses TRBV10-3 with TRBJ1-1; D is possibly TRBD1 (6 bases). This CDR3 is built from 16 residues. Trimming pared 0 bases from V and 4 bases from J, leaving 15 bases between. Germline CDR1 is ENHRY and CDR2 is SYGVKD. CDR3: CAISESRTAGGTEAFF. The CDR3 bases are TGTGCCATCAGTGAGTCCCGGACAGCGGGCGGCACTGAAGCTTTCTTT.

This clonotype was seen a handful of times. The J gene is TRBJ1-1, the V gene TRBV7-9; D gene ambiguous. Deletions cut 5 bases from V and 7 bases from J, with 20 bases between. The V gene's germline CDR1 is SEHNR and CDR2 FQNEAQ (reference sequence). The CDR3 consists of 15 residues. CDR3 in DNA: TGTGCCAGCAGCGTCCCTACAGTGTCTATCATTGAAGCTTTCTTT. Translated, it gives CASSVPTVSIIEAFF.

V and J are TRBV20-1 and TRBJ2-7; D gene uncertain. The V end was cut by 2 bases, the J end by 5 bases, with 16 bases between. Germline V CDR1 and CDR2: DFQATT, SNEGSKA (reference sequence). The CDR3 covers 14 residues. CDR3 loop: CSARPGSLTHEQYF. For the CDR3, the DNA is TGCAGTGCTAGACCTGGTAGTCTTACCCACGAGCAGTACTTC.

This sequence joins TRBV7-9 and TRBJ1-2; D is uncertain. CDR3 size: 13 residues. CDR1 is SEHNR and CDR2 is FQNEAQ in the germline V gene (reference sequence). V gave up 7 bases and J gave up 8 bases, with 17 bases separating them. Here the CDR3 DNA reads TGTGCCAGCATTCAGTCAGGTCTGGACGGCTACACCTTC. The encoded protein is CASIQSGLDGYTF.

This clonotype was detected a few times. Here the CDR3 DNA reads TGTGCCAGCAGTTTAGACCTACTCCAGAAAGCCCTATATTTT. Translated, it gives CASSLDLLQKALYF. This chain uses TRBV12-3 or TRBV12-4 with TRBJ1-3; D remains unclear. The CDR3 has 14 residues. The germline V and J ends were trimmed by 1 base and 14 bases, with 18 bases remaining between them.

The rearrangement uses TRBV5-6 and TRBJ1-6; D not resolved. There are 14 residues in the CDR3. The germline CDR1 and CDR2 sequences are SGHDT and YYEEEE. Trimming took off 1 base at V and 4 bases at J, with 6 bases between the two ends. In nucleotides, the CDR3 is TGTGCCAGCAGCTTGTATCAGTATAATTCACCCCTCCACTTT. Translated: CASSLYQYNSPLHF.

The rearrangement links TRBV6-2 or TRBV6-3 to TRBJ2-7; 7 positions agree with TRBD1. V dropped 7 bases and J dropped 1; count of bases not matched to a gene: 7. There are 14 residues in the CDR3. CDR1 MNHEY and CDR2 SVGEGT come from the germline V gene. The CDR3 sequence: CASKTGTPSYEQYF. The CDR3 DNA is TGTGCCAGCAAGACAGGGACGCCATCCTACGAGCAGTACTTC.

This chain uses TRBV10-3 with TRBJ2-3; D is possibly TRBD1 (5 bases). Trimming removed 10 bases at V and 1 base at J, with 21 bases between. The V gene's germline CDR1 is ENHRY and CDR2 SYGVKD. This CDR3 comprises 16 residues. The CDR3 spells CATQPTGPGGTDTQYF. For the CDR3, the DNA is TGTGCCACGCAGCCAACAGGACCGGGTGGCACAGATACGCAGTATTTT.

The rearrangement links TRBV29-1 to TRBJ2-7; 9 bases align to TRBD1. Per germline, CDR1 SQVTM and CDR2 ANQGSEA. This CDR3 contains 12 residues. Losses at the gene ends were 8 bases for V and 2 bases for J; bases not matched to a gene: 4. CDR3 DNA sequence: TGCAGCATGTGGACAGGGGCCTACGAGCAGTACTTC. It specifies CSMWTGAYEQYF.

The chain carries TRBV5-5 and TRBJ1-2; no firm D call. V was trimmed by 3 bases and J by 2 bases, leaving 14 bases between them. Germline CDR1 is SGHKS and CDR2 is YYEKEE (reference sequence). CDR3 length: 15 residues. The CDR3 nucleotides are TGTGCCAGCAGCTCTTCTAGTCTTCTGAACTATGGCTACACCTTC. This encodes CASSSSSLLNYGYTF. Variable domain in full (rest from reference TRBV5-5 and TRBJ1-2): DAGVTQSPTHLIKTRGQQVTLRCSPISGHKSVSWYQQVLGQGPQFIFQYYEKEERGRGNFPDRFSARQFPNYSSELNVNALLLGDSALYLCASSSSSLLNYGYTFGSGTRLTVV.

The chain uses TRBV7-9 and TRBJ2-1; 9 positions match TRBD2. The ends lost 2 bases at V and 6 bases at J; junction bases unmatched: 5. CDR1 and CDR2 (germline): SEHNR, FQNEAQ (reference sequence). The CDR3 consists of 15 residues. The CDR3 DNA reads TGTGCCAGCAGCTTACTTAGCGGGAGTCCCAATGAGCAGTTCTTC. Protein sequence: CASSLLSGSPNEQFF.